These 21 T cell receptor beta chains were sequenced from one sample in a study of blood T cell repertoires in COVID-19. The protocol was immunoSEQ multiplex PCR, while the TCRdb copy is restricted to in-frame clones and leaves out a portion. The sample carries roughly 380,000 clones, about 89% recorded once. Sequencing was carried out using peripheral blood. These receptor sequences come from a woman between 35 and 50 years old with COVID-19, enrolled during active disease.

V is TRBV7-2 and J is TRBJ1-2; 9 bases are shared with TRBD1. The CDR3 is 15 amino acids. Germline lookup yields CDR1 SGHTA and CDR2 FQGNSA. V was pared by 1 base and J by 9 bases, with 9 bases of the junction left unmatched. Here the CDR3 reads CASSLGLTGGASYTF. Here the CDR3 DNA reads TGTGCCAGCAGCTTAGGATTAACAGGGGGCGCTAGCTACACCTTC. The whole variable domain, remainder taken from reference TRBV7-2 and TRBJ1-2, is GAGVSQSPSNKVTEKGKDVELRCDPISGHTALYWYRQSLGQGLEFLIYFQGNSAPDKSGLPSDRFSAERTGGSVSTLTIQRTQQEDSAVYLCASSLGLTGGASYTFGSGTRLTVV.

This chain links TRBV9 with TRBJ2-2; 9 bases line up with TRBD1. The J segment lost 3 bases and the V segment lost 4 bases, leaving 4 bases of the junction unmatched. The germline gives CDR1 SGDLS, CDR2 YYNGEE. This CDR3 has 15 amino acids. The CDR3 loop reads CASSSRTGDTGELFF. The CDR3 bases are TGTGCCAGCAGCAGCAGGACAGGGGACACCGGGGAGCTGTTTTTT.

DNA of the CDR3: TGCGCCAGCAGCTTACAGGGTGGTTCACCCCTCCACTTT. It specifies CASSLQGGSPLHF. This sequence joins TRBV5-1 and TRBJ1-6; weak D call: TRBD1 (6 bases). The CDR3 covers 13 residues. Germline V lookup: CDR1 SGHRS, CDR2 YFSETQ. Trimming left V 2 bases short and J 9 bases short, with 9 bases between.

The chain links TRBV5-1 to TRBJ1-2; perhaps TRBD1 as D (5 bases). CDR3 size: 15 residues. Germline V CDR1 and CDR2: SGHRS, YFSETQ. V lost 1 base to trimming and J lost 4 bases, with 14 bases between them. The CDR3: CASSLTGGSGYGYTF. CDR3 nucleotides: TGCGCCAGCAGCTTGACGGGGGGGTCAGGCTATGGCTACACCTTC.

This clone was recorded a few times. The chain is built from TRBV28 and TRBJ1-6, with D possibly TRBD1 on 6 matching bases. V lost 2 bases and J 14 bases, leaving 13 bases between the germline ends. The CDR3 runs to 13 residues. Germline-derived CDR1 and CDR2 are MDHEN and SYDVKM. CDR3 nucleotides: TGTGCCAGCAGTTTAACACAGGGTGGAGCCCTCCACTTT. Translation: CASSLTQGGALHF.

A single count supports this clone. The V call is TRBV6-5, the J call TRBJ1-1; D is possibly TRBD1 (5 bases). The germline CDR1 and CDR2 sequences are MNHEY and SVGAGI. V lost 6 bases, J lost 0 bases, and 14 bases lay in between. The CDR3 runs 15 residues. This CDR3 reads CASRLRGVMNTEAFF. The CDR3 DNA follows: TGTGCCAGCAGATTGCGGGGGGTGATGAACACTGAAGCTTTCTTT.

This CDR3 is CASSPPSTGGRGYTF. DNA for the CDR3: TGTGCCAGCAGCCCACCATCGACGGGAGGTAGAGGCTACACCTTC. This chain links TRBV4-2 with TRBJ1-2; no definite D call. V was pared by 4 bases and J by 8 bases, with 20 bases between. CDR3 length: 15 residues. Germline assignment: CDR1 LGHNA and CDR2 YNFKEQ.

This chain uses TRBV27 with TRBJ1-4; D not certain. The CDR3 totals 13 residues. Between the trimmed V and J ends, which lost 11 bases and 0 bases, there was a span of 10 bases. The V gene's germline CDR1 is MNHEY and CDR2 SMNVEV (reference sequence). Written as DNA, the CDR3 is TGTGCCGGCAAGGGAGCAACTAATGAAAAACTGTTTTTT. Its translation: CAGKGATNEKLFF.

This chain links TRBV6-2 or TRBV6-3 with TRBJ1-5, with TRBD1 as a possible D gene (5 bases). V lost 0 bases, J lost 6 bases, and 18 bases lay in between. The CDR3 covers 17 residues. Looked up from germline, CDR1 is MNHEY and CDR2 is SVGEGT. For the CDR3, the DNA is TGTGCCAGCAGTTACTCGCTTCAAGGCAGGGAAAGTCAGCCCCAGCATTTT. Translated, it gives CASSYSLQGRESQPQHF.

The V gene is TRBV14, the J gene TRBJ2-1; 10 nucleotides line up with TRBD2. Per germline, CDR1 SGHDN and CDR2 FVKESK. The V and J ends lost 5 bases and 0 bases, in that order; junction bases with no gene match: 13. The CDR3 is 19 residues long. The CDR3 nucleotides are TGTGCCAGCAGCGGTCCGGGACTAGCGAGACGCCACTCCTACAATGAGCAGTTCTTC. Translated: CASSGPGLARRHSYNEQFF. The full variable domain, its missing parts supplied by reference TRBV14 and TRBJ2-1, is EAGVTQFPSHSVIEKGQTVTLRCDPISGHDNLYWYRRVMGKEIKFLLHFVKESKQDESGMPNNRFLAERTGGTYSTLKVQPAELEDSGVYFCASSGPGLARRHSYNEQFFGPGTRLTVL.

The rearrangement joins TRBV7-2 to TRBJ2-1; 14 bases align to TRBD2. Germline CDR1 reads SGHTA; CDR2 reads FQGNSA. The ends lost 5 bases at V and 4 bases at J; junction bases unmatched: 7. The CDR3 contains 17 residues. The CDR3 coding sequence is TGTGCCAGCAGCCCGTTTGGGACTAGCGGGAGTTACAATGAGCAGTTCTTC. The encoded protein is CASSPFGTSGSYNEQFF.

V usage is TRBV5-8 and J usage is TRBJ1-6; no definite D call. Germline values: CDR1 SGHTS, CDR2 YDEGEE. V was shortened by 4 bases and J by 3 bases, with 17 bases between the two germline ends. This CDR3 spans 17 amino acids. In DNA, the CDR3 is TGTGCCAGCAGCCTCCTGGTTTTGGCCAGCTATAATTCACCCCTCCACTTT. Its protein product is CASSLLVLASYNSPLHF.

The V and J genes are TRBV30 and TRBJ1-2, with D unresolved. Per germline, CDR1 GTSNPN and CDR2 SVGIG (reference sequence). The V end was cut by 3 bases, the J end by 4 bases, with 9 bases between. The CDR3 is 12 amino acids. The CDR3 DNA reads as TGTGCCTGGAGACAAAAACCCTATGGCTACACCTTC. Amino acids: CAWRQKPYGYTF.

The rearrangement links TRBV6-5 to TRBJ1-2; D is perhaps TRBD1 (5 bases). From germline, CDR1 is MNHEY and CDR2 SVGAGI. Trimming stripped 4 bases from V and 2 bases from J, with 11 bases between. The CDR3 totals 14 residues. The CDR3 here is CASSSQTENYGYTF. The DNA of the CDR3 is TGTGCCAGCAGTTCCCAGACAGAGAACTATGGCTACACCTTC.

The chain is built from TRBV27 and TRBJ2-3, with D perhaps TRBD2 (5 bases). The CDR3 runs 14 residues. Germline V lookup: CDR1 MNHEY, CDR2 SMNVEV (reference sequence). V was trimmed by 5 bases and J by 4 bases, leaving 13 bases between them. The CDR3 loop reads CASSLYPGADTQYF. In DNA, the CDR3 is TGTGCCAGCAGTCTTTACCCCGGGGCAGATACGCAGTATTTT.

CDR3 in amino acids: CASKTGGVSYEQYF. The CDR3 bases are TGTGCCAGCAAAACAGGGGGGGTTTCCTACGAGCAGTACTTC. V gene TRBV28 combines with J gene TRBJ2-7; weak D call: TRBD1 (8 bases). This CDR3 has 14 amino acids. With 7 bases removed from V and 1 base from J, the gap between germline ends came to 14 bases. Germline lookup yields CDR1 MDHEN and CDR2 SYDVKM.

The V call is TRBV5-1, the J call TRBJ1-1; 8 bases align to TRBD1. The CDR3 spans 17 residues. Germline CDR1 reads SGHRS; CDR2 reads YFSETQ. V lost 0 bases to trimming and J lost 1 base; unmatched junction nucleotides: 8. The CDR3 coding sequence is TGCGCCAGCAGCTTGGACAGGGGGAGGGAGAGGAACACTGAAGCTTTCTTT. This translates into CASSLDRGRERNTEAFF.

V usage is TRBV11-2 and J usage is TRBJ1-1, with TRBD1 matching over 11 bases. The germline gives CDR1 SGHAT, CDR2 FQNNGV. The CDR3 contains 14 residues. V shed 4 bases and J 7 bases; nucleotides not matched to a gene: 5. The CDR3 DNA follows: TGTGCCAGCAGCTCGCGGACAGGGGGCGTTGAAGCTTTCTTT. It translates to CASSSRTGGVEAFF.

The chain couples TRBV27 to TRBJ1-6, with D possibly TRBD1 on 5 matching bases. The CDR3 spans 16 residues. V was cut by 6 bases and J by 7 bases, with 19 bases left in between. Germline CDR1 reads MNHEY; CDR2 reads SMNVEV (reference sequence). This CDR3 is CASRPGGNRLNSPLHF. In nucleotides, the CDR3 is TGTGCCAGCAGACCCGGCGGAAACAGGTTGAATTCACCCCTCCACTTT.

The CDR3 DNA reads TGCGCCAGCAGCCAAGACGGGACAGGTTACTCTTACGAGCAGTACTTC. Translation: CASSQDGTGYSYEQYF. This chain uses TRBV4-1 with TRBJ2-7; 8 positions agree with TRBD1. This CDR3 comprises 16 residues. V shed 0 bases and J 4 bases; nucleotides not matched to a gene: 8. CDR1 and CDR2 (germline): MGHRA, YSYEKL.

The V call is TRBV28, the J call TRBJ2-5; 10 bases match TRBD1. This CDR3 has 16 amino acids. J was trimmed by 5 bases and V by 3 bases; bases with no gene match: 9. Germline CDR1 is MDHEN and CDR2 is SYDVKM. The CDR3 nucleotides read TGTGCCAGCAGTTTGCAAGGGGGGACAGGGGCTGAGACCCAGTACTTC. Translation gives CASSLQGGTGAETQYF.